This is a list of T cell receptor beta chains from one sample in a study of cytomegalovirus exposure and HLA in healthy donors. Sequencing was performed with immunoSEQ multiplex PCR; in TCRdb, only in-frame clones are kept and a portion is missing. The repertoire consists of roughly 180,000 clones, with around 83% occurring once and the leading ten covering approximately 1.2%. The material sequenced was PBMCs. These TCRs come from a girl aged 2 to 10 in good health and CMV-seropositive. CDR3s include the opening cysteine and the closing phenylalanine or tryptophan. D genes are given only for firm matches. Only some rows state a clone size, as once, few, many or a class for expanded clones.

j_call | clone_size | d_call | cdr3_length | v_call | cdr3_aa | cdr3_nt
TRBJ2-1 | . | TRBD1 | 15 | TRBV13 | CASSSYRGFGNEQFF | TGTGCCAGCAGCTCGTACAGGGGATTCGGGAATGAGCAGTTCTTC
TRBJ1-2 | . | . | 17 | TRBV29-1 | CSVEDSYGGPRGYGYTF | TGCAGCGTTGAAGATTCTTACGGGGGGCCCAGGGGCTATGGCTACACCTTC
TRBJ1-1 | . | . | 16 | TRBV6-1 | CASSEAGRSWATEAFF | TGTGCCAGCAGTGAAGCGGGGCGATCTTGGGCCACTGAAGCTTTCTTT
TRBJ1-5 | . | . | 19 | TRBV7-2 | CASSLASGHGRAYNQPQHF | TGTGCCAGCAGCTTAGCGTCGGGACACGGAAGGGCCTACAATCAGCCCCAGCATTTT
TRBJ2-1 | . | TRBD2 | 14 | TRBV28 | CASSTGGFRNEQFF | TGTGCCAGCAGTACGGGGGGGTTCAGGAATGAGCAGTTCTTC
TRBJ1-1 | few | . | 15 | TRBV6-5 | CASSYQPQGNTEAFF | TGTGCCAGCAGTTACCAACCACAGGGGAACACTGAAGCTTTCTTT
TRBJ2-2 | . | . | 17 | TRBV27 | CASSDDTGSHVTGELFF | TGTGCCAGCAGCGATGACACAGGGTCCCATGTCACCGGGGAGCTGTTTTTT
TRBJ2-5 | . | TRBD2 | 14 | TRBV19 | CASSVMGGRETQYF | TGTGCCAGTAGTGTCATGGGGGGGAGGGAGACCCAGTACTTC
TRBJ1-5 | . | . | 14 | TRBV15 | CATSKGFGNQPQHF | TGTGCCACCAGCAAGGGGTTCGGCAATCAGCCCCAGCATTTT
TRBJ1-3 | few | TRBD1 | 14 | TRBV2 | CASSTGADGNTIYF | TGTGCCAGCAGTACAGGGGCCGATGGAAACACCATATATTTT
TRBJ2-3 | few | . | 11 | TRBV6-1 | CAGASWDTQYF | TGTGCCGGGGCAAGTTGGGATACGCAGTATTTT
TRBJ2-3 | . | . | 15 | TRBV5-6 | CASSSLGGAADTQYF | TGTGCCAGCAGCTCCTTAGGGGGGGCCGCAGATACGCAGTATTTT
TRBJ2-3 | once | . | 12 | TRBV28 | CASLESADTQYF | TGTGCCAGCTTGGAGTCCGCAGATACGCAGTATTTT
TRBJ2-3 | . | . | 14 | TRBV4-1 | CASSQDPRTDTQYF | TGCGCCAGCAGCCAAGATCCTAGGACAGATACGCAGTATTTT
TRBJ2-1 | . | TRBD1 | 16 | TRBV6-5 | CASSYSRQGLENEQFF | TGTGCCAGCAGTTACTCACGACAGGGTTTGGAAAATGAGCAGTTCTTC
TRBJ1-1 | . | . | 14 | TRBV19 | CASSIKQGNTEAFF | TGTGCCAGTAGTATAAAGCAGGGAAACACTGAAGCTTTCTTT
TRBJ1-4 | . | TRBD1 | 17 | TRBV28 | CASSLRQGSSTNEKLFF | TGTGCCAGCAGTTTACGACAGGGGTCCTCAACTAATGAAAAACTGTTTTTT